This T cell receptor (beta chain) was captured in a study of cytomegalovirus exposure and HLA in healthy donors (dated by TCRdb to the late 2010s). Regarding the study in general: According to an earlier analysis of around 600 of the donors, about 179 million T cells yielded over 100 million unique TCR beta sequences and less than 300 Gb of sequence data. Among roughly 400 genotyped donors of the cohort, an average of roughly 230,000 unique TCR beta nucleotide sequences was sequenced per donor, of which roughly 17% were non-productive. Every discovery cohort repertoire had been produced on one sequencing platform. The study aimed to test whether cataloging public T cell receptors could reveal signatures of past pathogen exposure. Donor age, sex, ethnicity and CMV serostatus were compiled together with the repertoire data. Approximately 310 gigabases of sequencing data and tens of millions of unique TCR sequences were included in an early release covering about 620 HLA-typed donors. Among the roughly 380 genotyped donors, approximately 82% belonged to the genetic ancestry cluster associated with self-reported Caucasian donors. Rather than drawing on any new phenotypic data, the later analysis identified candidate immune exposures from TCR beta sequences and the way those sequences occurred across donors. A later genetic analysis used genome-wide SNP genotypes for about 65% of the 666 donors, treating that subset as a discovery cohort. The number of donors typed differed by locus, with 629-630 for A, B, C, DRB1 and DQB1, 522 for DQA1, approximately 580 for DPA1, and around 460 for DPB1. Using immunosequencing, the study profiled T cell repertoires from roughly 650 subjects and related those repertoires to cytomegalovirus serostatus. A later analysis re-examined previously published TCR beta repertoires from several hundred donors and added high-resolution HLA genotyping to investigate patterns of TCR occurrence. The study combined high-throughput TCR immunosequencing, statistical association of individual TCRs with disease status, and machine learning to predict cytomegalovirus infection status. Class I and class II HLA loci were covered by the typing at four-digit resolution. Roughly 5 DR-DQ haplotypes were handled as single units for association and clustering, since linkage in the cohort was strong. Along with the roughly 670-subject first cohort, a separate validation cohort of over 90 different subjects was used. An earlier analysis of around 540 of the donors applied high-throughput TCR beta sequencing to assess whether each TCR beta V gene segment acted as functional or pseudogenic.

Concerning this clone: This receptor's antigen is unknown. The record has no base qualities; no much larger clone is one base away.

Germline trimming: 7 bases from V, 4 bases from J; junction bases outside gene matches: 6. The CDR3 sequence holds 13 residues, the cysteine and phenylalanine included. Only the CDR3 portion is preserved as DNA: 39 bases, with reading frame beginning at the first base. CDR1 and CDR2, per the germline V gene, are SQVTM and ANQGSEA. The cohort was made up of roughly 670 healthy bone marrow donors. Cohort members were all nominally healthy when sampled, although unrecorded immune exposures were likely present. The donor was CMV seropositive and was included in the group of almost 300 seropositive cohort members. A peripheral blood sample was provided by each donor, and peripheral blood mononuclear cells were used for TCR beta sequencing. The Qiagen DNeasy Blood Extraction Kit was used to extract genomic DNA from the blood cell samples. Library prep was done by the immunoSEQ multiplex PCR assay. For the multiplex PCR, a mixture combining 60 forward primers for TCR Vbeta segments and 13 reverse primers for TCR Jbeta segments was used. The CDR3 region of rearranged TCR beta genes was amplified from genomic DNA with a multiplex PCR assay. The Illumina HiSeq System was used to sequence the amplified TCR beta libraries as 87-base-pair reads. The authors' pipeline ran thus. A later analysis tallied some 79 million unique TCR beta chains across the 660 or so repertoires, and approximately 11 million of those chains were shared by two or more donors. To remove PCR and sequencing errors, raw reads were error-corrected and collapsed into unique sequences using a nearest-neighbor algorithm that merged closely related sequences. CDR3 sequences were aligned to IMGT reference sequences to assign V, D and J gene segments. For a sequence to be retained, a match of at least six nucleotides was required to both a V gene segment and a J gene segment. A rearrangement was called productive if the CDR3 had no stop codons and remained in frame with V and J, and every other rearrangement was called non-productive. Following IMGT convention, CDR3 was defined as the stretch from the second conserved V-encoded cysteine to the conserved J-encoded phenylalanine. The earlier analysis of about 620 of the donors excluded sequences that lacked an unambiguous match to a single V gene segment. An earlier analysis of a few hundred of the donors called V segments functional above 56.7% productive rearrangements and segregating when the between-donor standard deviation exceeded 5%. To diagnose cytomegalovirus status from the catalog of TCR beta chain sequences, a statistical classification framework was built. In a later analysis, TCR nucleotide sequences were compared against IMGT/GENE-DB human TR gene sequences so that V and J genes could be assigned. A later analysis assigned CDR3 sequences and most-parsimonious VDJ recombination scenarios with the TCRdist pipeline. In a later analysis, every TCR beta chain was defined by the combination of its CDR3 amino acid sequence and its V-gene family, and reads without a unique V-gene family were dropped. To address suspected cross-contamination and a sequencing artifact, a later analysis removed under 600 highly shared, low-generation-probability nucleotide sequences. In a later analysis, a clonal expansion index for each public chain was calculated from normalized within-repertoire ranks of inferred template counts. In a later analysis, generation probabilities were computed with a VDJ recombination model fitted to out-of-frame rearrangements, and the resulting probabilities were checked against IGoR. In a later analysis, hypergeometric tests were used to score TCR-TCR, TCR-HLA and TCR-CMV co-occurrence, with a repertoire-size bias correction applied to TCR pairs. False discovery rates were estimated in a later analysis by permuting HLA or CMV assignments 20 times. A later analysis grouped co-occurring TCRs with DBSCAN, adding TCRdist sequence similarity when clustering within HLA-allele-positive subsets. Repertoires with fewer than 30,000 or more than 120,000 public chains were left out of co-occurrence clustering, as were about five repertoires with anomalous nucleotide sharing. TCRdb took over this immuneACCESS table, retaining in-frame rearrangements with V and J assigned. Such tables are incomplete; in checked studies, under half of the missing clones stem from an unresolved V gene, and the remainder is unexplained. D and trimming come from the DNA, and the V and J calls and clone size come from that table. Here the sample has about 140,000 clones; about 80% occur a single time. 9% to 10% of the sample is held by the ten biggest clonotypes.

What the work shows at the level of the full study, not this receptor alone: When HLA alleles, especially DR and DQ, strongly co-occurred, attributing TCR associations to individual alleles was difficult. A further reported finding was that TCR beta sequences accurately predicted the HLA-A and HLA-B alleles for most subjects in the first cohort. Cytomegalovirus status was reported to be diagnosed by the classifier with high specificity and sensitivity in both the original and validation cohorts. A later analysis associated about 17,000 TCR beta sequences with specific HLA alleles at a false discovery rate of 0.05. The cohort was sequenced for TCR beta chains only, and without alpha or paired-chain data the features that could be detected were limited. In an earlier analysis of around 600 of the donors, most TCR beta V segments appeared in productive rearrangements about 90% or about 30% of the time, broadly matching IMGT annotations. The study listed 150 to 200 TCR beta chains as associated with cytomegalovirus. According to a later analysis, most CMV-associated TCR beta chains appeared to be HLA-restricted, and the HLA associations seemed to be driven largely by CMV exposure. Some IMGT-functional V segments, including TRBV6-2 and TRBV6-3, could not be distinguished by the 87-base-pair reads and were therefore excluded. Approximately 18 rarely observed V segments, including chromosome 9 orphons, were excluded from the earlier analysis of some 590 of the donors because counts were too low. While some public TCRs were present in many individuals, most TCR sequences turned up only very rarely across donors. Correlated functional status among segregating V segments might reflect linkage disequilibrium, but an unknown experimental factor could not be ruled out. A later analysis found that TCR association rates varied across HLA loci, with DRB1 alleles showing the most associated TCRs and HLA-C alleles the fewest. For the cohort, immune exposure information was limited to CMV serostatus. A later genetic analysis reported fewer N-insertions in productive TCRs among donors in an Asian-associated ancestry cluster than the roughly 650-donor mean. In a later analysis, HLA-associated TCR beta chains showed more clonal expansion and lower generation probabilities than non-associated chains that were equally common. Because HLA typing was unavailable for some donors at each locus, only the typed subset was used in association tests. In vitro tests confirmed that a few of the cytomegalovirus-associated TCR beta chains recognize cytomegalovirus antigens. A later genetic analysis associated a missense DCLRE1C variant with V-gene and J-gene trimming of TCR beta chains, and an independent cohort replicated the association. In a later analysis, several top co-occurrence clusters were reported to appear linked to parvovirus B19, influenza, CMV and Epstein-Barr virus. The authors suggested that the approach could potentially be generalized to other disease states and immunological phenotypes. A cluster of highly shared sequence variants was judged likely to represent a technical artifact of the sequencing pipeline. Roughly uniform sequencing depth across donors was assumed in presence/absence analyses, although this assumption may not hold.

This sequence was found in a woman aged 55-70 years in good health and CMV-seropositive. Sequencing used PBMCs. The V and J segments used are TRBV29-1 and TRBJ1-1; 10 bases in the junction line up with TRBD1. The DNA sequence follows: TGCAGCGGGGCGGGACAGGGGAGCACTGAAGCTTTCTTT. The encoded protein is CSGAGQGSTEAFF.